This T cell receptor (beta chain) comes out of a study of PD-L1 blockade in urothelial cancer. Study overall: Administration of atezolizumab to patients began in the mid-2010s, at 1,200 mg intravenously every 3 weeks.

Each patient's cancer was a locally advanced or metastatic urothelial carcinoma. TCRdb keeps only in-frame clones here, not all; method: immunoSEQ multiplex PCR. The table lists about 43,000 clones, 88% of them singletons. The starting material was PBMCs, obtained around atezolizumab (anti-PD-L1) treatment. The TCR comes from a woman aged 55-69 years with urothelial cancer.

The CDR3 DNA follows: TGTGCCAGCTCACCCAGCGGGAGGAACACTGAAGCTTTCTTT. This gives the protein CASSPSGRNTEAFF. The J gene is TRBJ1-1, the V gene TRBV18, with D unclear. V was trimmed by 3 bases and J by 1 base, leaving 9 bases between them. Germline V gene lookup returns CDR1 KGHSH and CDR2 LQKENI. CDR3 size: 14 residues.